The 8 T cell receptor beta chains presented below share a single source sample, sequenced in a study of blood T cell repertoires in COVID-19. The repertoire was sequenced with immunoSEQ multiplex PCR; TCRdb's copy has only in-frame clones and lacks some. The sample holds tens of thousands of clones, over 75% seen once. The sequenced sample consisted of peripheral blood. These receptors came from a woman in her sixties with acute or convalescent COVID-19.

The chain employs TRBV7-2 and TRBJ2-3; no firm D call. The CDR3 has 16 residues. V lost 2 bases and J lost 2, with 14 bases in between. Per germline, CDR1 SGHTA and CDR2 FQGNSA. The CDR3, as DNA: TGTGCCAGCAGCTTAAATTTAGAACGGTACACAGATACGCAGTATTTT. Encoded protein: CASSLNLERYTDTQYF.

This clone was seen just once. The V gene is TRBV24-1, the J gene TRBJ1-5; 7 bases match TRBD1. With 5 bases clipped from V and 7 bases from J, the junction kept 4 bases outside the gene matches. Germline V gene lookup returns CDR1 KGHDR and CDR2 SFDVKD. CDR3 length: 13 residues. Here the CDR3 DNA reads TGTGCCACCAGTGCCCGACAGGGCCAGCCCCAGCATTTT. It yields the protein CATSARQGQPQHF.

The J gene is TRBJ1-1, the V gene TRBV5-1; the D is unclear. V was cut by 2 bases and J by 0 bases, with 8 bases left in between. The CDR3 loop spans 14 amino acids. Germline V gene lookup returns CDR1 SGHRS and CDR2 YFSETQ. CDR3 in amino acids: CASSFRGLNTEAFF. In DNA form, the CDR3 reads TGCGCCAGCAGCTTCCGCGGTCTGAACACTGAAGCTTTCTTT.

The CDR3 reads CASSQRTVEEKLFF. The CDR3, as DNA: TGTGCCAGCAGCCAAAGGACAGTAGAAGAAAAACTGTTTTTT. V and J are TRBV3-1 (or the pseudogene TRBV3-2) and TRBJ1-4, with a possible D match to TRBD1 (6 bases). V dropped 2 bases and J dropped 8 bases, with 12 bases sitting between them. This CDR3 comprises 14 residues. CDR1 and CDR2 from the germline V gene are LGHDT and YNNKEL (reference sequence).

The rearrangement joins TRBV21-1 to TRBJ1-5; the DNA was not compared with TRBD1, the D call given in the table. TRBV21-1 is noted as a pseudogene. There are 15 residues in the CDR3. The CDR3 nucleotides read TGTGCCAGCAGCAATGAGCAGGGGGTAGATCAGCCCCAGCATTTT. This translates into CASSNEQGVDQPQHF.

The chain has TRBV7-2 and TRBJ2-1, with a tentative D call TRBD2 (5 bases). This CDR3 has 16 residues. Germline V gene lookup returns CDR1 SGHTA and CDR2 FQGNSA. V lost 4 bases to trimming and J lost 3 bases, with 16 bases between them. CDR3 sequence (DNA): TGTGCCAGCAGCTCCATCGGGGTTGGGGTCTACAATGAGCAGTTCTTC. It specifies CASSSIGVGVYNEQFF. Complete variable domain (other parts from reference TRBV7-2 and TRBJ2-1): GAGVSQSPSNKVTEKGKDVELRCDPISGHTALYWYRQSLGQGLEFLIYFQGNSAPDKSGLPSDRFSAERTGGSVSTLTIQRTQQEDSAVYLCASSSIGVGVYNEQFFGPGTRLTVL.

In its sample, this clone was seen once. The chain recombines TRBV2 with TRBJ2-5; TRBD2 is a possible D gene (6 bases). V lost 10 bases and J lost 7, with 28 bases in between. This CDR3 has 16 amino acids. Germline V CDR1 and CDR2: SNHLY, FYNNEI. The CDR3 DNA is TGTGCCACCACCCAAGTCGGGACTGGGGAGGTTGGGACCCAGTACTTC. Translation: CATTQVGTGEVGTQYF.

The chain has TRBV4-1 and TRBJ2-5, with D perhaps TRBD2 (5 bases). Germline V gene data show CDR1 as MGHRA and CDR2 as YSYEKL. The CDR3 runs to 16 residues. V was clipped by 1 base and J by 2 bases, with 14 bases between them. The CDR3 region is CASSQVIAPQQETQYF. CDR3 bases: TGCGCCAGCAGCCAAGTAATAGCGCCACAACAAGAGACCCAGTACTTC.